These 14 T cell receptor beta chains share one sample of origin, sequenced in a study of T cell responses to AZD1222 COVID-19 vaccine. Sequenced by immunoSEQ multiplex PCR; TCRdb stores in-frame clones only, minus some. This table holds tens of thousands of clones, approximately 85% found once. Sequenced here: peripheral blood, sampled on day 0 of AZD1222 vaccination. All receptors derive from an adult in good health.

This clone came up a few times. This chain uses TRBV4-3 with TRBJ2-1, with D possibly matching TRBD2 (5 bases). The V gene's germline CDR1 is LGHNA and CDR2 YSLEER. This CDR3 has 13 residues. V gave up 0 bases and J gave up 9 bases, with 9 bases separating them. The CDR3 DNA sequence: TGCGCCAGCAGCCAAGAGTGGAGGAGTGAGCAGTTCTTC. The encoded protein is CASSQEWRSEQFF.

The J gene is TRBJ2-1, the V gene TRBV12-3 or TRBV12-4; D unresolved. CDR3 length: 13 residues. V was cut by 3 bases and J by 2 bases, with 5 bases left in between. CDR3 bases: TGTGCCAGCAGTTTCGGTGCCTACAATGAGCAGTTCTTC. Translation: CASSFGAYNEQFF.

This clone was observed a handful of times. This sequence joins TRBV28 and TRBJ2-7; no firm D call. Trimming left V 3 bases short and J 0 bases short, with 15 bases between. The CDR3 is 16 residues long. Germline V gene lookup returns CDR1 MDHEN and CDR2 SYDVKM. The DNA of the CDR3 is TGTGCCAGCAGTTTCTCCCTGGTAACCCTCTCCTACGAGCAGTACTTC. This codes for CASSFSLVTLSYEQYF.

The rearrangement links TRBV7-2 to TRBJ2-1; TRBD1 matches 8 bases. CDR1 SGHTA and CDR2 FQGNSA come from the germline V gene. This CDR3 is built from 15 residues. Trimming at V came to 4 bases and at J to 8 bases, leaving 10 bases not matched to a gene. The CDR3 bases are TGTGCCAGCAGCTCCCAGACAGGGGTTGGCCATGAGCAGTTCTTC. The encoded protein is CASSSQTGVGHEQFF.

The CDR3 nucleotides read TGTGCCAGCAGCTTAAGGGAGGGTACCGGGGAGCTGTTTTTT. Translated: CASSLREGTGELFF. The V call is TRBV7-3, the J call TRBJ2-2; 7 nucleotides line up with TRBD2. Unmatched junction bases numbered 1, after V lost 1 base and J lost 5 bases. The CDR3 spans 14 residues. In germline, CDR1 is SGHTA, CDR2 FQGTGA.

The V gene is TRBV5-1, the J gene TRBJ2-1, with 8 bases identical to TRBD2. Germline values: CDR1 SGHRS, CDR2 YFSETQ. This CDR3 comprises 15 residues. V lost 6 bases, J lost 2 bases, and 7 bases stayed unmatched. The CDR3 DNA reads as TGCGCCAGCACCTCGGGAGGGGATACCTACAATGAGCAGTTCTTC. Translated: CASTSGGDTYNEQFF.

The rearrangement uses TRBV3-1 (or the pseudogene TRBV3-2) and TRBJ2-6; 11 bases align to TRBD1. The CDR3 contains 17 residues. Germline V gene lookup returns CDR1 LGHDT and CDR2 YNNKEL (reference sequence). Trimming at V came to 1 base and at J to 3 bases, leaving 2 bases not matched to a gene. CDR3 nucleotides: TGTGCCAGCAGCCAAGGGACAGGGGGCATTGGGGCCAACGTCCTGACTTTC. This codes for CASSQGTGGIGANVLTF.

The chain carries TRBV6-6 and TRBJ2-1; D possibly corresponds to TRBD2 (7 bases). CDR3 length equals 15 residues. Germline CDR1 reads MNHNY; CDR2 reads SVGAGI (reference sequence). Trimming removed 6 bases at V and 5 bases at J, with 17 bases between. CDR3 sequence reads: CASRGGDTTNNEQFF. DNA of the CDR3: TGTGCCAGCAGGGGGGGGGACACAACTAACAATGAGCAGTTCTTC.

The chain uses TRBV5-4 and TRBJ2-2, with TRBD1 identical over 8 bases. The CDR3 runs 16 residues. Looked up from germline, CDR1 is SGHNT and CDR2 is YYREEE (reference sequence). Germline trimming cut 2 bases from V and 12 bases from J; bases unmatched to any gene: 15. The CDR3 coding sequence is TGTGCCAGCAGCTTCGGACAGGGAGGCACCGGGGGCCAGCTGTTTTTT. It specifies CASSFGQGGTGGQLFF.

CDR3 region: CASSHPEEELFF. CDR3 DNA sequence: TGTGCCAGCAGCCATCCCGAGGAGGAGCTGTTTTTT. The chain is built from TRBV3-1 (or the pseudogene TRBV3-2) and TRBJ2-2; no firm D call. Looked up from germline, CDR1 is LGHDT and CDR2 is YNNKEL (reference sequence). The CDR3 totals 12 residues. Trimming removed 3 bases at V and 10 bases at J, with 9 bases between.

This sequence joins TRBV16 and TRBJ1-5, with D unresolved. The CDR3 has 14 residues. Looked up from germline, CDR1 is KGHSY and CDR2 is FQNENV. Trimming stripped 2 bases from V and 7 bases from J, with 12 bases between. This CDR3 reads CASSQSESFQPQHF. For the CDR3, the DNA is TGTGCCAGCAGCCAAAGTGAATCTTTCCAGCCCCAGCATTTT.

This chain links TRBV5-1 with TRBJ1-2; the D is unclear. The CDR3 is made up of 14 amino acids. Germline CDR1 and CDR2: SGHRS and YFSETQ. The germline V and J ends were trimmed by 0 bases and 5 bases, with 11 bases remaining between them. Written as DNA, the CDR3 is TGCGCCAGCAGCTTGGATGGCCGAGGGTATGGCTACACCTTC. The encoded protein is CASSLDGRGYGYTF.

The chain employs TRBV5-6 and TRBJ1-1; D gene ambiguous. Trimming stripped 3 bases from V and 1 base from J, with 13 bases between. This CDR3 spans 15 amino acids. Germline lookup yields CDR1 SGHDT and CDR2 YYEEEE. This CDR3 is CASSSPSGPNTEAFF. CDR3 DNA: TGTGCCAGCAGCTCCCCGTCAGGACCGAACACTGAAGCTTTCTTT.

The chain is built from TRBV1 and TRBJ2-7; TRBD1, the D gene given by the table, was not confirmed from the DNA. TRBV1 is recorded as a pseudogene. CDR3 length equals 13 residues. The CDR3 DNA sequence: TGCACCAGCAGCAAGGGACAGGGCAACGAGCAGTACTTC. It yields the protein CTSSKGQGNEQYF.